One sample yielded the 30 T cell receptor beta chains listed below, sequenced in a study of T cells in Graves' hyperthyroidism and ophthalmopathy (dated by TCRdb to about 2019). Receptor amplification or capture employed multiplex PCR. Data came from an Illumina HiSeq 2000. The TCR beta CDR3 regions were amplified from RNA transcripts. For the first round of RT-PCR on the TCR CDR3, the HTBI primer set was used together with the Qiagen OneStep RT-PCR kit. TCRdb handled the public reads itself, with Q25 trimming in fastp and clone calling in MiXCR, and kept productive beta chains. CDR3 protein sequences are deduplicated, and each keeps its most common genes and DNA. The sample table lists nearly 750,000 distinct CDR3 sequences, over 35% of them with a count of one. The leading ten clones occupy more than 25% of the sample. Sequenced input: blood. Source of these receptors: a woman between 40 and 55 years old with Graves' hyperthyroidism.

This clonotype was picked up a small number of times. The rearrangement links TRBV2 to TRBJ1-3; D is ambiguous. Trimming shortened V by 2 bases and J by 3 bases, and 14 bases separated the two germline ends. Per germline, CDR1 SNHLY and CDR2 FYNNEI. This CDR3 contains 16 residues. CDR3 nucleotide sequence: TGTGCCAGCAGTGAACTCGCGGCCTTTTTTGGAAACACCATATATTTT. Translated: CASSELAAFFGNTIYF.

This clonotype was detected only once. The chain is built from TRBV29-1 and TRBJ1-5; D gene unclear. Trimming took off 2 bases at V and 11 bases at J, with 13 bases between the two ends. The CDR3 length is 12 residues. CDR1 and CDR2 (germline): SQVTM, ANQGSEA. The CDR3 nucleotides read TGCAGCGTTGAAAATGACCAAGAGACCCAGCATTTT. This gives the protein CSVENDQETQHF.

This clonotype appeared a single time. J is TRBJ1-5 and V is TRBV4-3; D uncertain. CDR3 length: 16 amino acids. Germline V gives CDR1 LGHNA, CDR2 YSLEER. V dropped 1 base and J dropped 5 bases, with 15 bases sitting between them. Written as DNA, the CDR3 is TGCGCCAGCAGCCAAGTCGCACCTGGGAACGATCAGCCCCAGCATTTT. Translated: CASSQVAPGNDQPQHF.

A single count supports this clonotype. The CDR3 DNA reads as TGTGCCAACACCGGGACAAGCGATCAGCCCCAGCATTTT. Translation: CANTGTSDQPQHF. The chain is built from TRBV2 and TRBJ1-5; perhaps TRBD1 as D (6 bases). The V end lost 10 bases, the J end lost 5 bases, and 15 bases lay between the germline ends. Germline CDR1 SNHLY, CDR2 FYNNEI. The CDR3 is 13 amino acids.

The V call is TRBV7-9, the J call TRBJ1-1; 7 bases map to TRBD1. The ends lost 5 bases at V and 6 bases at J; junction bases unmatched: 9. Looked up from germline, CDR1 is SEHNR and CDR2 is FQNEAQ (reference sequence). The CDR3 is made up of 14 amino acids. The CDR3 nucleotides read TGTGCCAGCAGCCAAACCGCCGGGACAGCTGAAGCTTTCTTT. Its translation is CASSQTAGTAEAFF.

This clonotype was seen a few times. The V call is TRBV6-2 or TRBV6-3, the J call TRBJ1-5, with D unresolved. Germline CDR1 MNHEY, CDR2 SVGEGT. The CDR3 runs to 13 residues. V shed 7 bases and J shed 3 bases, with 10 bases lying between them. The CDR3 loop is CASKGILNQPQHF. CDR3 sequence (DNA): TGTGCCAGCAAAGGAATCCTCAATCAGCCCCAGCATTTT.

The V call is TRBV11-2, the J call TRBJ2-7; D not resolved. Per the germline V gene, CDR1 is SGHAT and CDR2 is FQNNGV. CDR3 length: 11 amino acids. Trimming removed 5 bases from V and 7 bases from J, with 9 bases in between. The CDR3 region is CASSVSLEQYF. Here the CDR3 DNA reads TGTGCCAGCAGCGTTTCCTTAGAGCAGTACTTC.

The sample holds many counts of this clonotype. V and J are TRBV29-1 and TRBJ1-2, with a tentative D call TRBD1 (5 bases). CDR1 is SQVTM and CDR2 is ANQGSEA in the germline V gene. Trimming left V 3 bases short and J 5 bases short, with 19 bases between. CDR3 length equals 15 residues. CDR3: CSVEVGAQVAYGYTF. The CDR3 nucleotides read TGCAGCGTTGAGGTGGGAGCACAGGTAGCATATGGCTACACCTTC.

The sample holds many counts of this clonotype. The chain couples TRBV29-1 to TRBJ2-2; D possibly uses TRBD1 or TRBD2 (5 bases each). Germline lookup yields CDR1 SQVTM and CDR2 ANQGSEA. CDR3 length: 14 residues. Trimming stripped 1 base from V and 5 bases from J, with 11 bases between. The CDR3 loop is CSVEAGSSTGELFF. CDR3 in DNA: TGCAGCGTTGAAGCAGGGAGTTCAACCGGGGAGCTGTTTTTT.

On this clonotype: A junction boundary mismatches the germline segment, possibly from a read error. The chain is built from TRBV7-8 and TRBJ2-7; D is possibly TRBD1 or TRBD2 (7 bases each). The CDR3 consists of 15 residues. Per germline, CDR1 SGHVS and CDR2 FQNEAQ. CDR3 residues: CAGSGTGTVSYEQYF. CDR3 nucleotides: TGTGCCGGCAGCGGGACCGGGACAGTGTCCTACGAGCAGTACTTC.

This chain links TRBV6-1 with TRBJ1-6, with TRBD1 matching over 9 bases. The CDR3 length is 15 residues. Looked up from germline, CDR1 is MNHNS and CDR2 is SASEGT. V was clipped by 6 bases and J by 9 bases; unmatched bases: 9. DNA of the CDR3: TGTGCCAGCAGCCCGTTCCGGGACAGGGTTTCACCCCTCCACTTT. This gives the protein CASSPFRDRVSPLHF.

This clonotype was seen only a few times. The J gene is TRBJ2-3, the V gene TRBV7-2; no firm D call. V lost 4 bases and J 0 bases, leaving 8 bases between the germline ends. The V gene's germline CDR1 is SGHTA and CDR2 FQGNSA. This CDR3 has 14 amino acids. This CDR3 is CASSYHISTDTQYF. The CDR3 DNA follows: TGTGCCAGCAGCTATCACATTAGCACAGATACGCAGTATTTT.

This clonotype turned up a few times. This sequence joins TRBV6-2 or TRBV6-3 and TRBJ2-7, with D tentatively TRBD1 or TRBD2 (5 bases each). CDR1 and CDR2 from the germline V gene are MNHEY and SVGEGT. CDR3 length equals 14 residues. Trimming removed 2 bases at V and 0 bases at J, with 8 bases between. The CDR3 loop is CASSYAGTSYEQYF. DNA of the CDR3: TGTGCCAGCAGTTACGCAGGGACCTCCTACGAGCAGTACTTC.

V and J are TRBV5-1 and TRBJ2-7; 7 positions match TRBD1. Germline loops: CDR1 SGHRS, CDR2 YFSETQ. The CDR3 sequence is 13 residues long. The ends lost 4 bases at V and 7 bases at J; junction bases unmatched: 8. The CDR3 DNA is TGCGCCAGCAGCCTTAGACAGGGAAATGAGCAGTACTTC. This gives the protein CASSLRQGNEQYF.

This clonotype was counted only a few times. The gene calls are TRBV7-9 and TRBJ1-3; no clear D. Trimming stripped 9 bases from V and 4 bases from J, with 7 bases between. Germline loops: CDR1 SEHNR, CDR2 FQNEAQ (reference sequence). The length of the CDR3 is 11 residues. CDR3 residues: CASIDGNTIYF. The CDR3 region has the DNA TGTGCCAGTATAGACGGAAACACCATATATTTT.

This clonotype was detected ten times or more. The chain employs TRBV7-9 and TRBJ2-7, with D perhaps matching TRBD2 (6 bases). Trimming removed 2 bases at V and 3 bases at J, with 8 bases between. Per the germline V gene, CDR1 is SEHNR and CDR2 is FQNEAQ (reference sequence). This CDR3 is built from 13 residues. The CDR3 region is CASSLPSDYEQYF. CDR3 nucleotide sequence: TGTGCCAGCAGCTTACCTAGCGACTACGAGCAGTACTTC.

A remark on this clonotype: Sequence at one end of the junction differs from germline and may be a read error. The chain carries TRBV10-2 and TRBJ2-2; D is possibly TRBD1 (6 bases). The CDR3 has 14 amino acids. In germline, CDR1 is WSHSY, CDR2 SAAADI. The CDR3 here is CASSPGHYTGELFF. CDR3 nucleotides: TGTGCCAGCAGCCCGGGACACTACACCGGGGAGCTGTTTTTT.

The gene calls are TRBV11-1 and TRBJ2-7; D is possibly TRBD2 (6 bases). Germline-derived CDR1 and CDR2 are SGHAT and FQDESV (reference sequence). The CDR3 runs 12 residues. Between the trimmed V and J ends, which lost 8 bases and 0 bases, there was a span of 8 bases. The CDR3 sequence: CASPGSSYEQYF. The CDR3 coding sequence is TGTGCCAGCCCCGGGAGCTCCTACGAGCAGTACTTC.

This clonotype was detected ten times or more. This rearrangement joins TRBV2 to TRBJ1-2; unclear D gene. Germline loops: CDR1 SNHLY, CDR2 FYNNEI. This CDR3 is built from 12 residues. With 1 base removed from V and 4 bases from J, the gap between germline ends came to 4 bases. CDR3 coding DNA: TGTGCCAGCAGTGAAGACGTCTATGGCTACACCTTC. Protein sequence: CASSEDVYGYTF.

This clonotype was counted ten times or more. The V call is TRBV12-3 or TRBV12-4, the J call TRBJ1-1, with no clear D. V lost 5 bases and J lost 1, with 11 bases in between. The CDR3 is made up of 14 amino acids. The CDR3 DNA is TGTGCCAGCAGTCCCTCTGAGGGGAACACTGAAGCTTTCTTT. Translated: CASSPSEGNTEAFF.

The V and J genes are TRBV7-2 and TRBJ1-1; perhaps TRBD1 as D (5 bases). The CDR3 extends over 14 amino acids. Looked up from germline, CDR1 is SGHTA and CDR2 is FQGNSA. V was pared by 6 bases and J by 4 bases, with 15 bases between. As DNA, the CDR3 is TGTGCCAGCAGACCGGGGGGGGGAAGCACTGAAGCTTTCTTT. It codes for CASRPGGGSTEAFF.

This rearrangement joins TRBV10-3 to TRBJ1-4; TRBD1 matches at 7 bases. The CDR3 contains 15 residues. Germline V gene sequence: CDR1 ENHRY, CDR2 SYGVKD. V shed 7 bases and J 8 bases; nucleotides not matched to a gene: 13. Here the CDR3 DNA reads TGTGCCATCACCTCGGACAGGTTAATAAGGGAAAAACTGTTTTTT. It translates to CAITSDRLIREKLFF.

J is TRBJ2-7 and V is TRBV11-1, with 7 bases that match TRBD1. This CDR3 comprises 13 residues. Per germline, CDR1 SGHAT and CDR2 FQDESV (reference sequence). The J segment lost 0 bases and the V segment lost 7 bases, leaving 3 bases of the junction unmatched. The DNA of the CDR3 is TGTGCCAGCACTACAGGGGACTCCTACGAGCAGTACTTC. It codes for CASTTGDSYEQYF.

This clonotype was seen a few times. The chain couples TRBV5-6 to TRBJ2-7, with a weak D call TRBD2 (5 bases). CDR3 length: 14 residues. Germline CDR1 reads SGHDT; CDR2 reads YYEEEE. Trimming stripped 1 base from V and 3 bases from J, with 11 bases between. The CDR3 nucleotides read TGTGCCAGCAGCTTGCCCGGGAAACTCTACGAGCAGTACTTC. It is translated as CASSLPGKLYEQYF. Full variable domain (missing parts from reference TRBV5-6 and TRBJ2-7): DAGVTQSPTHLIKTRGQQVTLRCSPKSGHDTVSWYQQALGQGPQFIFQYYEEEERQRGNFPDRFSGHQFPNYSSELNVNALLLGDSALYLCASSLPGKLYEQYFGPGTRLTVT.

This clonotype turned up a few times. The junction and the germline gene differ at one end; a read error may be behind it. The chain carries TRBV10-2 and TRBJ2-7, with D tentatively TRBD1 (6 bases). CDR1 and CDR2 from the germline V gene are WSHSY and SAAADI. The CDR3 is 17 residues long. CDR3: CASSRQGWSGSTYEQYF. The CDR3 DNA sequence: TGTGCCAGCAGCCGCCAGGGGTGGAGCGGTTCCACCTACGAGCAGTACTTC.

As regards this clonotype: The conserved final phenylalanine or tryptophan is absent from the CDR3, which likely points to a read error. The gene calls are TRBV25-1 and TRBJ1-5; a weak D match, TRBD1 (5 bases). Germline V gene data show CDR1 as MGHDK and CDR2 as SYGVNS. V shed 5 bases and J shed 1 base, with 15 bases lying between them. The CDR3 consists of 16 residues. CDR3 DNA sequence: TGTGCCAGCAGTCCTGGGGACTTTGGGAGCAATCAGCCCCAGCATTCT. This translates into CASSPGDFGSNQPQHS.

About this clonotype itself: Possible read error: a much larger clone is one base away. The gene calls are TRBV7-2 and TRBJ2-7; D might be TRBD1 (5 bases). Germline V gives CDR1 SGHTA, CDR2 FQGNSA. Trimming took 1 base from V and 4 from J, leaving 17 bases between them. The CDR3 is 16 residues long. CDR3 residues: CASSLVRGMTQYEQYF. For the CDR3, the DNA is TGTGCCAGCAGCTTAGTAAGGGGCATGACCCAATACGAGCAGTACTTC.

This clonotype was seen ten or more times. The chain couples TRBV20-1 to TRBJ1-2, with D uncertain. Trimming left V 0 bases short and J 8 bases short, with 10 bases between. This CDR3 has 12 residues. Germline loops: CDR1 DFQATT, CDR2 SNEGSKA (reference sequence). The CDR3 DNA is TGCAGTGCTAGAGATCCGGGGAGCGGCTACACCTTC. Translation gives CSARDPGSGYTF.

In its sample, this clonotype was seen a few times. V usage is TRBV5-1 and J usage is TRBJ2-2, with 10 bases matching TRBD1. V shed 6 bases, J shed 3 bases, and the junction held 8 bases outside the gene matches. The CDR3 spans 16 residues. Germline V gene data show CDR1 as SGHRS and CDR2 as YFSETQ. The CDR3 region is CASTTTGGADTGELFF. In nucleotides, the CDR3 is TGCGCCAGCACTACGACAGGGGGCGCAGACACCGGGGAGCTGTTTTTT. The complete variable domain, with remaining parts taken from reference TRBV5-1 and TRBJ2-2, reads KAGVTQTPRYLIKTRGQQVTLSCSPISGHRSVSWYQQTPGQGLQFLFEYFSETQRNKGNFPGRFSGRQFSNSRSEMNVSTLELGDSALYLCASTTTGGADTGELFFGEGSRLTVL.

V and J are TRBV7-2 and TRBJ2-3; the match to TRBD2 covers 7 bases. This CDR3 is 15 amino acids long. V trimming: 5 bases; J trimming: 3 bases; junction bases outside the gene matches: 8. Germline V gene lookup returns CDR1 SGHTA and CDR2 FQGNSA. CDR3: CASSPPGGRTDTQYF. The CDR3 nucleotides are TGTGCCAGCAGCCCACCAGGCGGGAGAACAGATACGCAGTATTTT.